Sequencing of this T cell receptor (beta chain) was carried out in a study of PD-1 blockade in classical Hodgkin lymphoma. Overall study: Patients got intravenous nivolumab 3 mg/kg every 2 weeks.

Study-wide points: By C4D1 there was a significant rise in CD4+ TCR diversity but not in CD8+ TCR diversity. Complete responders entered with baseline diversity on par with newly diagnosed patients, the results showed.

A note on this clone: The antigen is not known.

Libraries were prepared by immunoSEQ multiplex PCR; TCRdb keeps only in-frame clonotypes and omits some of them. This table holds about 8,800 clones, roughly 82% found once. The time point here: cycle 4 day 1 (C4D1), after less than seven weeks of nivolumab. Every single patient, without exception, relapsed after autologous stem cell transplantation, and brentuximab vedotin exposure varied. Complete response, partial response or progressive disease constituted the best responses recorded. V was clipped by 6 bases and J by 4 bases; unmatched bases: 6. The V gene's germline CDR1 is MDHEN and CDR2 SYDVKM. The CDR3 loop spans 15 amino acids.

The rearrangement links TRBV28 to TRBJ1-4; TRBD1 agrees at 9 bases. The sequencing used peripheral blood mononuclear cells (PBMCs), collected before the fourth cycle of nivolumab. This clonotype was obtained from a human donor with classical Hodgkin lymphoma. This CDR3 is CASSSPGQGNEKLFF. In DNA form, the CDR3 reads TGTGCCAGCAGCAGCCCGGGACAGGGTAATGAAAAACTGTTTTTT.